This TCR beta chain derives from a study of cytomegalovirus exposure and HLA in healthy donors. Findings and limits, study-wide: Some TCR beta chains (more than 150 of them) were listed as cytomegalovirus-associated.

Note on this clone: Its cognate antigen is unknown.

Some clones are missing from TCRdb's copy, which holds only in-frame ones; the method was immunoSEQ multiplex PCR. This sample has 57,000 or so clones, with roughly 90% found just once. This CDR3 contains 15 residues. Trimming removed 5 bases at V and 2 bases at J, with 15 bases between. Germline CDR1 is SGHAT and CDR2 is FQNNGV. Sequenced material: PBMCs. The chain carries TRBV11-2 and TRBJ2-5; D may be TRBD2 (6 bases). The source of this sequence is a woman in her thirties in good health and CMV-seronegative. In nucleotides, the CDR3 is TGTGCCAGCAGCGACCTGGCGGGGACTCAAGAGACCCAGTACTTC. This sequence encodes CASSDLAGTQETQYF.